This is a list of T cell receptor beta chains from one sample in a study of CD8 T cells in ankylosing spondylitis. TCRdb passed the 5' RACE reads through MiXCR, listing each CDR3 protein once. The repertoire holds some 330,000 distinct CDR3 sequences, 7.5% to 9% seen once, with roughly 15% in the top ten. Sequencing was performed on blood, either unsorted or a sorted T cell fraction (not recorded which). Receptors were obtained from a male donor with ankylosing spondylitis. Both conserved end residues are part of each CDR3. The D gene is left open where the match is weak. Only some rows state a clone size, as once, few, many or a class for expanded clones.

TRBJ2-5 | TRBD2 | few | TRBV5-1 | CASSSVGGVQETQYF | TGCGCCAGCAGCTCCGTCGGGGGGGTACAAGAGACCCAGTACTTC
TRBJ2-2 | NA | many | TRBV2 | CASTPDANTGELFF | TGTGCCAGCACACCAGACGCGAACACCGGGGAGCTGTTTTTT
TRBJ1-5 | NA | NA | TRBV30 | CAWSRRQLNQPQHF | TGTGCCTGGAGTCGGCGACAGCTCAATCAGCCCCAGCATTTT
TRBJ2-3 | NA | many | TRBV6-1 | CASSQLRGTPDTQYF | TGTGCCAGCTCTCAACTGAGAGGGACCCCAGATACGCAGTATTTT
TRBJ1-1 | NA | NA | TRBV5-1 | CASSLAQGDVSVAFF | TGCGCCAGCAGCTTGGCGCAGGGAGACGTCTCAGTAGCTTTCTTT
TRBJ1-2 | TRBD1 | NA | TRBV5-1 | CASSLQGASGYTF | TGCGCCAGCAGCTTGCAGGGGGCAAGTGGCTACACCTTC
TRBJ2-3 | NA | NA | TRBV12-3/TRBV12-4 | CASSQRDINTDTQYF | TGTGCCAGCAGTCAGCGGGACATCAACACAGATACGCAGTATTTT
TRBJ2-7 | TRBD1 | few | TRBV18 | CASSPSGGQGYEQYF | TGTGCCAGCTCACCTTCGGGGGGACAGGGATACGAGCAGTACTTC
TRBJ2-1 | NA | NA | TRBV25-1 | CASSESPGASYNEQFF | TGTGCCAGCAGTGAATCCCCAGGGGCGTCTTACAATGAGCAGTTCTTC
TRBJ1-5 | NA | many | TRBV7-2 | CASSGRRGNQPQHF | TGTGCCAGCAGCGGACGGAGGGGCAATCAGCCCCAGCATTTT
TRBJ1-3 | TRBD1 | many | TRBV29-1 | CSATRDRGSGNTIYF | TGCAGCGCAACGAGGGACAGGGGGTCTGGAAACACCATATATTTT
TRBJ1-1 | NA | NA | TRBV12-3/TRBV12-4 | CASSQQRGEAFF | TGTGCCAGCAGTCAACAGAGAGGTGAAGCTTTCTTT
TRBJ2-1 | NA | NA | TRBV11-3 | CASRPGQHNNEQFF | TGTGCCAGCCGTCCGGGCCAGCACAACAATGAGCAGTTCTTC
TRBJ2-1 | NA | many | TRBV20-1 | CSARPPWGRVNEQFF | TGCAGTGCTAGGCCGCCTTGGGGGCGGGTGAATGAGCAGTTCTTC
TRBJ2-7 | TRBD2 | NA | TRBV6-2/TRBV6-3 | CASRRAGGDEQYF | TGTGCCAGCAGGCGAGCGGGAGGAGACGAGCAGTACTTC
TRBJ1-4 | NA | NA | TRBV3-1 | CASSRGATNEKLFF | TGTGCCAGCAGCCGAGGGGCAACTAATGAAAAACTGTTTTTT
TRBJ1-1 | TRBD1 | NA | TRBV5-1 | CASSAGQGGLGTEAFF | TGCGCCAGCAGCGCCGGACAGGGGGGTTTGGGCACTGAAGCTTTCTTT
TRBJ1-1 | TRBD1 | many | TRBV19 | CASSIATGVGTEAFF | TGTGCCAGTAGTATAGCGACAGGGGTTGGCACTGAAGCTTTCTTT
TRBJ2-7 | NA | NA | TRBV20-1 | CSAKLAILSYEQYF | TGCAGTGCTAAGCTAGCGATCTTATCCTACGAGCAGTACTTC
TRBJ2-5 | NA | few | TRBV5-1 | CASSYTGPLNQETQYF | TGCGCCAGCAGCTACACGGGCCCACTGAACCAAGAGACCCAGTACTTC
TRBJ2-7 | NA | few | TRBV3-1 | CASSQDSSGGYEQYF | TGTGCCAGCAGCCAAGACAGTTCCGGGGGCTACGAGCAGTACTTC
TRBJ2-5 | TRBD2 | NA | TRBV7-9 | CASSLAVIAGAETQYF | TGTGCCAGCAGCTTAGCGGTAATAGCGGGAGCGGAGACCCAGTACTTC
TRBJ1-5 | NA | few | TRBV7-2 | CASSLEQIQPQHF | TGTGCCAGCAGCTTAGAACAAATTCAGCCCCAGCATTTT
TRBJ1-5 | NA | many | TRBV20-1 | CSADGGGQPQHF | TGCAGTGCAGACGGGGGCGGGCAGCCCCAGCATTTT
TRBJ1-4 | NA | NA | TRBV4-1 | CASSPVTVSNEKLFF | TGCGCCAGCAGCCCCGTCACAGTCTCTAATGAAAAACTGTTTTTT
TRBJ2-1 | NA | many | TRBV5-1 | CASSLSRANEQFF | TGCGCCAGCAGCTTGTCCAGGGCCAATGAGCAGTTCTTC
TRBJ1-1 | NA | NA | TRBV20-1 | CSARGPRTLLNTEAFF | TGCAGTGCTAGGGGTCCCCGGACACTATTGAACACTGAAGCTTTCTTT
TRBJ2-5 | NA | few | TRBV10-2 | CASSDSARRQETQYF | TGCGCCAGCAGTGATTCTGCACGACGGCAAGAGACCCAGTACTTC
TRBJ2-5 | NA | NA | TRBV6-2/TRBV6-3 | CASSYPRDVTQYF | TGTGCCAGCAGTTACCCCCGGGATGTTACCCAGTACTTC
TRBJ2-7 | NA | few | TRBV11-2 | CASSLTGDGGEQYF | TGTGCCAGCAGCTTAACAGGGGACGGGGGTGAGCAGTACTTC
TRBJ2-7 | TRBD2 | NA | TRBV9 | CASAGRAGEQYF | TGTGCCAGCGCCGGGAGGGCCGGGGAGCAGTACTTC
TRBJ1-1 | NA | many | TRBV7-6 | CASSLGRTMNTEAFF | TGTGCCAGCAGCTTAGGAAGGACCATGAACACTGAAGCTTTCTTT
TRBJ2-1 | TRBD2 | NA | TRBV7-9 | CASSAGLAGVDEQFF | TGTGCCAGCAGCGCCGGACTAGCGGGGGTAGATGAGCAGTTCTTC
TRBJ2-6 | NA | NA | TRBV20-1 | CSAKPAHGANVLTF | TGCAGTGCCAAGCCGGCACACGGGGCCAACGTCCTGACTTTC
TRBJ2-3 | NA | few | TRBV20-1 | CSARSTGTDTQYF | TGCAGTGCTCGGTCCACAGGCACAGATACGCAGTATTTT
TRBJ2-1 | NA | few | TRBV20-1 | CSALTGRAGNEQFF | TGCAGTGCTCTCACGGGACGGGCCGGCAATGAGCAGTTCTTC
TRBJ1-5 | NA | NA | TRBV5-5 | CASSPIGAGAAQPQHF | TGTGCCAGCAGCCCAATCGGAGCGGGGGCGGCTCAGCCCCAGCATTTT
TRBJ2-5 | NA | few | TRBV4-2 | CASSQKRGSLEETQYF | TGTGCCAGCAGCCAGAAAAGGGGGAGTTTAGAAGAGACCCAGTACTTC
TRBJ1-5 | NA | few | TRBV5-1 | CASSLEGVRNQPQHF | TGCGCCAGCAGCTTGGAAGGCGTCCGCAATCAGCCCCAGCATTTT
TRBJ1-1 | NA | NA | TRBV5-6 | CASRFWGEGPEAFF | TGTGCCAGCAGGTTTTGGGGCGAGGGTCCTGAAGCTTTCTTT
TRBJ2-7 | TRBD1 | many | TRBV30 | CAFGTVYEQYF | TGTGCCTTTGGGACAGTCTACGAGCAGTACTTC
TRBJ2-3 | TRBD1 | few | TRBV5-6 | CASSVGDRGVDF | TGTGCCAGCAGCGTCGGGGACAGGGGAGTAGATTTT
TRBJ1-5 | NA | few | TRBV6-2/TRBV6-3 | CASSSGLGNQPQHF | TGTGCCAGCAGCTCAGGACTGGGCAATCAGCCCCAGCATTTT
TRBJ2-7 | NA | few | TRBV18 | CASSRLAKKHEQYF | TGTGCCAGCTCTCGGCTAGCGAAGAAGCACGAGCAGTACTTC
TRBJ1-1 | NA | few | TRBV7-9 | CASSKGETDEAFF | TGTGCCAGCAGCAAAGGAGAGACAGATGAAGCTTTCTTT
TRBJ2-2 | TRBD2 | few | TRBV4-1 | CASSRPRLAGDTGELFF | TGCGCCAGCAGCCGGCCACGACTAGCGGGAGACACCGGGGAGCTGTTTTTT
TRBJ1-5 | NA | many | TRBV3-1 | CASSPQGGWGNQPQHF | TGTGCCAGCAGCCCACAGGGCGGTTGGGGCAATCAGCCCCAGCATTTT
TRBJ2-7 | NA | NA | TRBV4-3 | CASSQTGSSYEQYF | TGCGCCAGCAGCCAGACGGGCAGCTCCTACGAGCAGTACTTC
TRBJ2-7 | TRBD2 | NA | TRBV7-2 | CASSLLPLAGGEQYF | TGTGCCAGCAGCTTACTCCCGCTAGCGGGTGGCGAGCAGTACTTC
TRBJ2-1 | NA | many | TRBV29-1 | CSASGAARYNEQFF | TGCAGCGCCAGTGGAGCGGCCAGATACAATGAGCAGTTCTTC
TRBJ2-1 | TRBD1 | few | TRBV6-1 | CASSRRVGTGGHEQFF | TGTGCCAGCAGTAGACGAGTCGGGACAGGGGGCCATGAGCAGTTCTTC
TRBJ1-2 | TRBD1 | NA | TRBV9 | CASSVVSGDSEGTF | TGTGCCAGCAGCGTAGTTTCCGGGGACAGTGAAGGAACCTTC
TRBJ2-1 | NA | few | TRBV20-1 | CSPPGPWDHEQFF | TGCAGTCCCCCTGGGCCCTGGGATCATGAGCAGTTCTTC
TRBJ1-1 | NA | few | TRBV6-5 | CASSYKGPGAEAFF | TGTGCCAGCAGTTACAAGGGCCCTGGAGCTGAAGCTTTCTTT
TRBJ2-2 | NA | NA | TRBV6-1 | CATTLLSPNTGELFF | TGTGCCACCACCCTCCTTAGTCCAAACACCGGGGAGCTGTTTTTT
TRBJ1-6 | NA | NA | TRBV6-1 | CAGSLGSWYNSPLHF | TGTGCCGGATCGCTTGGGAGTTGGTATAATTCACCCCTCCACTTT
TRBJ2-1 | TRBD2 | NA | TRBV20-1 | CSAGGLAGSDNEQFF | TGCAGTGCTGGCGGACTAGCGGGTTCAGACAATGAGCAGTTCTTC